The clone carrying this T cell receptor (beta chain) was detected once. Its antigen is not identified. This record belongs to a study of OX40 agonist ivuxolimab in advanced cancers. The study's findings and limits: The work left the antigen specificity of expanded peripheral T cells undetermined. Expanded clones tended on average to be more numerous among CD8+ T cells than CD4+. Circulating CD4+ and CD8+ T cells showed clonal expansion by week 6 at 0.1 to 3.0 mg/kg.

The method was immunoSEQ multiplex PCR; TCRdb's version includes in-frame clones alone and lacks a portion of them. The data show around 76,000 clones, about 87% seen once. Sequencing was performed on CD4+ or CD8+ T cells sorted from blood, taken in a trial of the OX40 agonist ivuxolimab. The sequence was obtained from an adult with an advanced solid tumor such as melanoma, head and neck, liver or kidney cancer.

The CDR3: CASSDLTGGYTF. Written as DNA, the CDR3 is TGTGCCAGCAGTGACCTGACGGGTGGCTACACCTTC. The chain links TRBV6-1 to TRBJ1-2; D is unclear. Germline values: CDR1 MNHNS, CDR2 SASEGT. Trimming stripped 3 bases from V and 7 bases from J, with 9 bases between. There are 12 residues in the CDR3.